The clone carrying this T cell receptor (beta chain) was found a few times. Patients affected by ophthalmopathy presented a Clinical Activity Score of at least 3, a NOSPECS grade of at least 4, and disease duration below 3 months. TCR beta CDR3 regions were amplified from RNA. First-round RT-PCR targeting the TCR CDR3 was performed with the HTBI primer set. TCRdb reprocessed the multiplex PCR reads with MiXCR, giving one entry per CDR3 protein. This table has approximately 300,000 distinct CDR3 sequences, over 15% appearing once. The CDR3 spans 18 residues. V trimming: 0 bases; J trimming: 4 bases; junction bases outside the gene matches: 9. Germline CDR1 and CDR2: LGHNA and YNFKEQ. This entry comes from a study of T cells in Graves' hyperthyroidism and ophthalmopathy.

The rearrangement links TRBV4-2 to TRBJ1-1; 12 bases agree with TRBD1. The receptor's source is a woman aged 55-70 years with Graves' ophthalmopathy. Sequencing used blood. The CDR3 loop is CASSQDLSGTGGGTEAFF. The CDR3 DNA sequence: TGTGCCAGCAGCCAAGATCTCTCAGGGACAGGGGGCGGCACTGAAGCTTTCTTT.